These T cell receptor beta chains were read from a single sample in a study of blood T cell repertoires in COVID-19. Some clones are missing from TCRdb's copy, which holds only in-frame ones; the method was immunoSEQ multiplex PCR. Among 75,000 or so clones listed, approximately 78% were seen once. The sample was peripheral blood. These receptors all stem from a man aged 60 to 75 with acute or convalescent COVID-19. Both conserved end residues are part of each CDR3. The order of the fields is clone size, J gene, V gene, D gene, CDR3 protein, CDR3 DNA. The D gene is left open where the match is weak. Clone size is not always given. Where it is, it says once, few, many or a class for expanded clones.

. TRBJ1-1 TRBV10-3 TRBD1 CAIKLGQGNTEAFF TGTGCCATCAAGCTAGGACAGGGGAACACTGAAGCTTTCTTT
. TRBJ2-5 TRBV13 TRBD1 CASSGWRQGGKTQYF TGTGCCAGCAGCGGATGGCGACAGGGTGGTAAGACCCAGTACTTC
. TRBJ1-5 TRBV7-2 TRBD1 CASSLGGTGSFQPQHF TGTGCCAGCAGCTTAGGAGGGACAGGGTCGTTTCAGCCCCAGCATTTT
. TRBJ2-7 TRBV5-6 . CASTIGGEQYF TGTGCCAGCACCATAGGAGGGGAGCAGTACTTC
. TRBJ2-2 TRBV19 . CASSKGWSTGELFF TGTGCCAGTAGTAAGGGGTGGAGCACCGGGGAGCTGTTTTTT
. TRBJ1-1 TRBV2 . CASGGGWGTEAFF TGTGCCAGCGGGGGCGGGTGGGGCACTGAAGCTTTCTTT
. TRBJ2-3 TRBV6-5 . CASSWRQGTDTQYF TGTGCCAGCAGTTGGCGGCAGGGAACAGATACGCAGTATTTT
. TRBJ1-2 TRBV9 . CASSVGGNSNYGYTF TGTGCCAGCAGCGTAGGAGGGAACTCTAACTATGGCTACACCTTC
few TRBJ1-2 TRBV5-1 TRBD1 CASSSPDRGQKGYTF TGCGCCAGCAGCTCGCCGGACAGGGGGCAAAAAGGCTACACCTTC
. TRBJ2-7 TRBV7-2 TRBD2 CASSPSGMDAYEQYF TGTGCCAGCAGCCCAAGCGGGATGGATGCCTACGAGCAGTACTTC
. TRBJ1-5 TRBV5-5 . CASSLQGGQPQHF TGTGCCAGCAGTCTTCAGGGTGGACAGCCCCAGCATTTT
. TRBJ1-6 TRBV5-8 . CASSFGTGSGSPLHF TGTGCCAGCAGCTTCGGTACAGGCAGTGGTTCACCCCTCCACTTT
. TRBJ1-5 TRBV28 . CASSEGRQPQHF TGTGCCAGCAGCGAGGGCCGCCAGCCCCAGCATTTT
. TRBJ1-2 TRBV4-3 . CASSQGPGLGYTF TGCGCCAGCAGCCAAGGTCCGGGTTTGGGCTACACCTTC
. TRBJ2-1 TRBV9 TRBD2 CASSVAERESYEQFF TGTGCCAGCAGCGTAGCCGAGCGGGAGAGCTATGAGCAGTTCTTC
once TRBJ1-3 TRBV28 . CASTGGAGNTIYF TGTGCCAGCACCGGGGGGGCTGGAAACACCATATATTTT
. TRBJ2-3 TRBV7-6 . CASSSGQPLGTDTQYF TGTGCCAGCAGCTCCGGACAGCCTTTAGGAACAGATACGCAGTATTTT
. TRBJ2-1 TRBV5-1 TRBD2 CASSLRAGGGEQFF TGCGCCAGCAGCTTAAGAGCGGGAGGGGGTGAGCAGTTCTTC
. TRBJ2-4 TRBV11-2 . CASSLEGAQGMGIQYF TGTGCCAGCAGCTTAGAGGGGGCTCAGGGGATGGGCATTCAGTACTTC
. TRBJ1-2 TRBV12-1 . CASSLRRLF TGTGCCAGCAGCCTCCGCCGACTCTTC
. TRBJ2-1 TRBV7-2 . CASSLVAENNEQFF TGTGCCAGCAGCTTAGTAGCGGAGAACAATGAGCAGTTCTTC
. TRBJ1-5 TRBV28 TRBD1 CAGAGTGSGQPQHF TGTGCCGGCGCCGGGACAGGATCCGGTCAGCCCCAGCATTTT
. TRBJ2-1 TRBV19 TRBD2 CASSPLAGPTDEQFF TGTGCCAGTAGTCCACTAGCGGGGCCAACGGATGAGCAGTTCTTC
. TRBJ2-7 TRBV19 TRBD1 CASSIGAGGASYEQYF TGTGCCAGTAGTATAGGGGCAGGGGGCGCCTCCTACGAGCAGTACTTC
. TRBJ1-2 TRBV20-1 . CSANLLTTFLF TGCAGTGCTAATCTCCTGACAACCTTCCTCTTC
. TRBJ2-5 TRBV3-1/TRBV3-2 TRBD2 CASSPGASGRSETQYF TGTGCCAGCAGCCCGGGGGCTAGCGGGAGATCAGAGACCCAGTACTTC
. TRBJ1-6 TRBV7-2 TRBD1 CASSSNPGQGASSPLHF TGTGCCAGCAGCTCCAACCCGGGACAGGGGGCGAGCTCACCCCTCCACTTT
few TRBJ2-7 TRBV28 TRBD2 CASSSGGGRYEQYF TGTGCCAGCAGTTCGGGGGGAGGGCGCTACGAGCAGTACTTC
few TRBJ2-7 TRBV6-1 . CASSELVVIEQYF TGTGCCAGCAGTGAATTAGTAGTTATCGAGCAGTACTTC
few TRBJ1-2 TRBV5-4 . CASSRNSGSTYGYTF TGTGCCAGCAGCCGAAACTCAGGGTCCACATATGGCTACACCTTC
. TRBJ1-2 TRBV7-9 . CASSQQGGSYGYTF TGTGCCAGCAGTCAACAGGGTGGTTCCTATGGCTACACCTTC
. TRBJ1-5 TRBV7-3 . CASSLSAGEGQPQHF TGTGCCAGCAGCTTAAGCGCAGGGGAGGGTCAGCCCCAGCATTTT
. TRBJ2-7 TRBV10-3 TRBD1 CAISDDRGHPYEQYF TGTGCCATCAGTGATGACAGGGGGCACCCCTACGAGCAGTACTTC
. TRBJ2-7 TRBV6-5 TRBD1 CASSLDRGPYEQYF TGTGCCAGCAGTTTGGACAGGGGCCCCTACGAGCAGTACTTC
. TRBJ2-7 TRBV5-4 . CASSRDFSYEQYF TGTGCCAGCAGCAGGGACTTTTCCTACGAGCAGTACTTC
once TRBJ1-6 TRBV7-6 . CASSSRDKGNSPLHF TGTGCCAGCAGCTCCCGGGACAAAGGGAATTCACCCCTCCACTTT
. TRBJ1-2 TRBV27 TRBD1 CASSLTGGTDKRYTF TGTGCCAGCAGCCTGACAGGGGGCACTGACAAGCGCTACACCTTC
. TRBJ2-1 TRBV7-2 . CASSLATGGTYNEQFF TGTGCCAGCAGCTTAGCGACAGGTGGGACCTACAATGAGCAGTTCTTC
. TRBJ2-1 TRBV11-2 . CASSLDQGGYEQFF TGTGCCAGCAGCTTAGATCAGGGTGGGTATGAGCAGTTCTTC
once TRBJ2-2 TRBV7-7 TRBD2 CASSLGGGYTGELFF TGTGCTAGCAGCCTAGGCGGGGGGTACACCGGGGAGCTGTTTTTT
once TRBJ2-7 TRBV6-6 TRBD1 CASRPGTGGAYEQYF TGTGCCAGCAGACCCGGGACAGGGGGCGCGTACGAGCAGTACTTC
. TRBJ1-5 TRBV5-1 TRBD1 CASSLDGQANQPQHF TGCGCCAGCAGCTTGGATGGACAGGCAAATCAGCCCCAGCATTTT
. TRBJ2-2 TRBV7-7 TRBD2 CASSLLAGFGGELFF TGTGCTAGCAGCTTGCTAGCGGGATTTGGCGGGGAGCTGTTTTTT